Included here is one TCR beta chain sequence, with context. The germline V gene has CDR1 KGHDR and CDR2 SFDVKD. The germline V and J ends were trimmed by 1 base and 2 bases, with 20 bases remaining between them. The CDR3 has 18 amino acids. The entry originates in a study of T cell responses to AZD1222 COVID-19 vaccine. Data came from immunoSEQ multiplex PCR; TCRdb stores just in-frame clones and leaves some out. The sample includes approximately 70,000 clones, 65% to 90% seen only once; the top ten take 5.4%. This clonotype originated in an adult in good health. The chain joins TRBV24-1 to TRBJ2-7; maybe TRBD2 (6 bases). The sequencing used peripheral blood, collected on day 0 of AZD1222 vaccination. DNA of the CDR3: TGTGCCACCAGTGATTTCGCGGGAACCGAGGATGGGACCTACGAGCAGTACTTC. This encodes CATSDFAGTEDGTYEQYF.